This TCR beta chain comes out of a study of blood T cell repertoires in COVID-19. For the study at large: Italy, Spain and the United States were the sources of the convalescent and acute COVID-19 samples. The analysed material was cDNA or gDNA that came from T cells, B-cell-depleted T cells, or PBMCs.

This clone appeared a single time. Source study methods: Reference gene primers were amplified, and this amplification served to estimate nucleated cell counts. Clones were sequenced by immunoSEQ multiplex PCR, and TCRdb holds only the in-frame ones, with some missing. That table supplies the V and J calls and clone size; D and trimming were determined from the DNA. The data show some 200,000 clones, with 83% seen just once and about 6% held by the top ten. Sequenced input: peripheral blood. The clonotype originates from a woman between 40 and 50 years old with acute or convalescent COVID-19.

The DNA for the CDR3 is TGCAGTGCTAGTTACGGTAGCGGTAAGCAGTTCTTC. It specifies CSASYGSGKQFF. The J gene is TRBJ2-1, the V gene TRBV20-1, with D possibly being TRBD2 (6 bases). With 3 bases removed from V and 11 bases from J, the gap between germline ends came to 14 bases. There are 12 residues in the CDR3. Germline V gene lookup returns CDR1 DFQATT and CDR2 SNEGSKA (reference sequence).